This TCR beta chain was profiled in a study of OX40 agonist ivuxolimab in advanced cancers. The wider study: Dose-escalation patients were diagnosed with hepatocellular carcinoma, melanoma, renal cell cancer or head and neck cancer.

About this clone itself: No antigen is known for it.

Generated by immunoSEQ multiplex PCR, the TCRdb table keeps only in-frame clones and is missing some. The table has about 18,000 clones, more than 65% seen once. Study observations and caveats: Some patients who did not respond also had low normalized T-cell clonal expansion.

Germline assignment: CDR1 SGHAT and CDR2 FQNNGV. The CDR3 sequence is 13 residues long. The V and J ends lost 4 bases and 2 bases respectively, with 9 bases between them. The TCR originated in an adult with an advanced solid tumor such as melanoma, head and neck, liver or kidney cancer. V and J are TRBV11-2 and TRBJ2-7; no firm D call. The sequences come from CD4+ or CD8+ T cells sorted from blood, collected in a trial of the OX40 agonist ivuxolimab. The CDR3 DNA is TGTGCCAGCAGCTGGCAGGAGACCTACGAGCAGTACTTC. As protein: CASSWQETYEQYF.